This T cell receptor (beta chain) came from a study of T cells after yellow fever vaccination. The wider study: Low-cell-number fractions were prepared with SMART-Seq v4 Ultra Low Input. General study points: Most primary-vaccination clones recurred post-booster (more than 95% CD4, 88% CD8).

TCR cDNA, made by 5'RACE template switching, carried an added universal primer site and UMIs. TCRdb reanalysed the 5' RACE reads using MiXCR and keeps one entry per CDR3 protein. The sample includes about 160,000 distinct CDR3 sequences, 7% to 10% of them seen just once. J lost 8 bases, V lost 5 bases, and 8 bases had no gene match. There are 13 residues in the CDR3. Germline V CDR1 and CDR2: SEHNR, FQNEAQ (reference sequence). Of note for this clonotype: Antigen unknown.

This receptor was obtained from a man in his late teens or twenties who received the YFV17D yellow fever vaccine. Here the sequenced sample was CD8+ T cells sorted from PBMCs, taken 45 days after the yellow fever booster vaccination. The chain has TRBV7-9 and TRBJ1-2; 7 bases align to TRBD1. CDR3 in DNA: TGTGCCAGCAGCCCCCCACGGACAGGAGGCTACACCTTC. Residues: CASSPPRTGGYTF.